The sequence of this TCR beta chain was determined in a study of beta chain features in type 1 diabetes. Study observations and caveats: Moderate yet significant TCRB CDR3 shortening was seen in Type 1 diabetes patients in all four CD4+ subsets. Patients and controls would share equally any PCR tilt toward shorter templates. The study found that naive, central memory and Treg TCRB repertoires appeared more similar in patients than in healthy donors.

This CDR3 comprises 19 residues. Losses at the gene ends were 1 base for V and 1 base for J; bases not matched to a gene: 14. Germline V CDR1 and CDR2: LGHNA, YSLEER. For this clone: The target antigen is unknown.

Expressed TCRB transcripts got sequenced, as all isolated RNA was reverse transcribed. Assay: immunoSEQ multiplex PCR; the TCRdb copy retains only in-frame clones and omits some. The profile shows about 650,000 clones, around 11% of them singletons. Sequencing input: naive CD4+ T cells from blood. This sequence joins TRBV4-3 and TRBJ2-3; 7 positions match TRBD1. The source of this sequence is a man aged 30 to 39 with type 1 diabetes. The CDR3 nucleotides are TGCGCCAGCAGCCAAGGGTCTCCACAGGGGCTTGGTCGCACAGATACGCAGTATTTT. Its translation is CASSQGSPQGLGRTDTQYF.